This entry lists 7 T cell receptor beta chains sequenced from one sample in a study of cytomegalovirus exposure and HLA in healthy donors (dated by TCRdb to 2017 to 2019). Library preparation employed the immunoSEQ multiplex PCR assay. For the multiplex PCR, a mixture combining 60 forward primers for TCR Vbeta segments and 13 reverse primers for TCR Jbeta segments was used. TCRdb retrieved this table from immuneACCESS and kept in-frame rearrangements only. Not all clones are present; in checked studies, unresolved V genes account for under half, and no reason is known for the remainder. For this sample there are around 93,000 clones; 65% to 90% appear just once. The biggest ten clones account for approximately 3.6% of the sample. Sequencing was carried out using PBMCs. The receptor set was obtained from a man aged 25 to 40 in good health and CMV-seropositive.

V and J are TRBV6-5 and TRBJ1-6; D is perhaps TRBD1 (6 bases). Germline-derived CDR1 and CDR2 are MNHEY and SVGAGI. The CDR3 has 15 residues. Between the trimmed V and J ends, which lost 2 bases and 11 bases, there was a span of 16 bases. This CDR3 is CASSYAQGTYPPLHF. Written as DNA, the CDR3 is TGTGCCAGCAGTTACGCACAGGGCACCTACCCACCCCTCCACTTT.

The V gene is TRBV6-5, the J gene TRBJ2-2; 8 positions match TRBD1. Germline V lookup: CDR1 MNHEY, CDR2 SVGAGI. The CDR3 runs to 16 residues. The trim removed 2 bases at V and 6 bases at J, leaving 8 bases unmatched. CDR3 loop: CASSYVTGVVPGELFF. The CDR3 coding sequence is TGTGCCAGCAGTTACGTGACAGGGGTTGTACCCGGGGAGCTGTTTTTT.

The CDR3 loop is CASSHGRVTQPQHF. CDR3 in DNA: TGTGCCAGCAGCCACGGTCGGGTTACTCAGCCCCAGCATTTT. The rearrangement uses TRBV7-9 and TRBJ1-5; no definite D call. CDR1 and CDR2 (germline): SEHNR, FQNEAQ (reference sequence). This CDR3 is 14 amino acids long. Trimming removed 5 bases at V and 6 bases at J, with 14 bases between.

CDR3 in amino acids: CAWRRGGQSGNTIYF. CDR3 coding DNA: TGTGCCTGGAGGAGGGGGGGGCAGTCCGGAAACACCATATATTTT. The chain recombines TRBV30 with TRBJ1-3, with a possible D match to TRBD1 (6 bases). The CDR3 sequence is 15 residues long. Between the trimmed V and J ends, which lost 3 bases and 4 bases, there was a span of 16 bases. Germline CDR1 and CDR2: GTSNPN and SVGIG (reference sequence).

In its sample, this clone was seen a few times. The CDR3 region is CASSGTGRGTDTQYF. DNA for the CDR3: TGTGCCAGCAGTGGAACAGGGCGGGGCACAGATACGCAGTATTTT. The rearrangement joins TRBV6-1 to TRBJ2-3; D is possibly TRBD1 (6 bases). Germline V CDR1 and CDR2: MNHNS, SASEGT. V lost 4 bases and J lost 1, with 12 bases in between. CDR3 length: 15 residues.

This clone has more than one count but fewer than ten. The V and J genes are TRBV5-1 and TRBJ1-1, with D possibly TRBD1 on 5 matching bases. V was shortened by 4 bases and J by 3 bases, with 16 bases between the two germline ends. The germline gives CDR1 SGHRS, CDR2 YFSETQ. The CDR3 consists of 15 residues. CDR3 sequence: CASSPGGGLDTEAFF. The CDR3 nucleotides are TGCGCCAGCAGCCCCGGCGGGGGTTTGGACACTGAAGCTTTCTTT.

The V and J genes are TRBV29-1 and TRBJ2-1; 10 bases fit TRBD2. The germline CDR1 and CDR2 sequences are SQVTM and ANQGSEA. With 6 bases clipped from V and 9 bases from J, the junction kept 8 bases outside the gene matches. This CDR3 spans 13 amino acids. The CDR3 DNA follows: TGCAGCGTGGCGCTAGCGGGAGTGGGTGAGCAGTTCTTC. This gives the protein CSVALAGVGEQFF.